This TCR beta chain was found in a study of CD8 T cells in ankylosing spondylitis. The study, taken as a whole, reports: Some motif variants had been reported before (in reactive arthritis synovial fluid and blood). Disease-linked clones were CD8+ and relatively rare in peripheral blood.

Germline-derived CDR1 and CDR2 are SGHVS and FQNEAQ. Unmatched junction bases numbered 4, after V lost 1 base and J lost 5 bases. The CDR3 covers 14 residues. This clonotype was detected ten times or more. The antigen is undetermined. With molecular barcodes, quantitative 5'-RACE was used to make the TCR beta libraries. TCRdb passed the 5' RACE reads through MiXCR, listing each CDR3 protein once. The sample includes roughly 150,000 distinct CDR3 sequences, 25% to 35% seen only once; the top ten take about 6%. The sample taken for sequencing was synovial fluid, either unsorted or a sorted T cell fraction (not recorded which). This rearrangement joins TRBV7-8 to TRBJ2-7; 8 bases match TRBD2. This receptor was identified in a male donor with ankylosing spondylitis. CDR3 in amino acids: CASSLGGRKNEQYF. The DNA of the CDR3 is TGTGCCAGCAGCTTAGGCGGGAGGAAGAACGAGCAGTACTTC.